The clone carrying this T cell receptor beta chain has only a few counts. Its target is unknown. The sample belongs to a study of T-cell memory formation after mild COVID-19. Overall study: TCR clusters largely stayed donor specific. Study-wide findings and caveats: A second wave of clones peaked on day 37, and their SARS-CoV-2 specificity went unconfirmed.

TCRdb reprocessed the 5' RACE reads with MiXCR, giving one entry per CDR3 protein. The sample has approximately 500,000 distinct CDR3 sequences, approximately 23% seen once. Sequencing input: PBMCs or a T cell subset sorted from them (not recorded which). The TCR comes from an adult woman who had mild COVID-19 (a few samples of this study predate the infection). Cell type and time point are not known.

CDR3 protein: CASSSTKRIRNIQYF. The CDR3 nucleotides read TGTGCCAGCAGCTCGACCAAGAGGATTAGGAACATTCAGTACTTC. The chain combines TRBV5-6 with TRBJ2-4; no definite D call. This CDR3 has 15 amino acids. Germline V gene lookup returns CDR1 SGHDT and CDR2 YYEEEE. V lost 3 bases, J lost 7 bases, and 17 bases lay in between.